This TCR beta chain comes out of a study of technical replicates of blood from a handful of donors. The V segment lost 5 bases and the J segment 0 bases; nucleotides outside the gene matches: 5. CDR1 and CDR2 (germline): SGHTA, FQGNSA. The CDR3 loop spans 15 amino acids. Some clones are missing from TCRdb's copy, which holds only in-frame ones; the method was immunoSEQ multiplex PCR. Among around 76,000 clones listed, over 95% were seen once. The sequence came from a human donor in good health. Material: T cells isolated from PBMCs. This chain links TRBV7-2 with TRBJ2-3; 7 positions agree with TRBD2. The CDR3 here is CASSRLAESTDTQYF. The CDR3 DNA sequence: TGTGCCAGCAGCCGACTAGCTGAAAGCACAGATACGCAGTATTTT. The full variable domain, with the rest looked up from reference TRBV7-2 and TRBJ2-3, is GAGVSQSPSNKVTEKGKDVELRCDPISGHTALYWYRQSLGQGLEFLIYFQGNSAPDKSGLPSDRFSAERTGGSVSTLTIQRTQQEDSAVYLCASSRLAESTDTQYFGPGTRLTVL.